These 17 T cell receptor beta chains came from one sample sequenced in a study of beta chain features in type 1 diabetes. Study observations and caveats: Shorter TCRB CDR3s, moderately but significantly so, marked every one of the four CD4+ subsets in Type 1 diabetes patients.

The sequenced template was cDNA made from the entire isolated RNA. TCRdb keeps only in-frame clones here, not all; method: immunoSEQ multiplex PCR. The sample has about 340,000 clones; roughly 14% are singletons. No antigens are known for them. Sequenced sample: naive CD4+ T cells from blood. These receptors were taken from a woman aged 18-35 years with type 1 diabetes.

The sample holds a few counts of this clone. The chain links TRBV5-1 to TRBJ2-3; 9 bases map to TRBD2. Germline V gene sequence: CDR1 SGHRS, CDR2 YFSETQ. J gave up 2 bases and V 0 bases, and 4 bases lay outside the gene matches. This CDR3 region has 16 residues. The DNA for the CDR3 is TGCGCCAGCAGCTTGGGGTCTAGCGGGAACACAGATACGCAGTATTTT. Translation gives CASSLGSSGNTDTQYF.

The CDR3 sequence is CASSSDRASNQPQHF. CDR3 sequence (DNA): TGTGCCAGCAGCTCGGACAGGGCGAGCAATCAGCCCCAGCATTTT. V is TRBV7-9 and J is TRBJ1-5; TRBD1 agrees at 8 bases. The junction had 3 bases not matched to a gene; V was cut back by 4 bases and J by 1 base. This CDR3 spans 15 amino acids. Germline-derived CDR1 and CDR2 are SEHNR and FQNEAQ (reference sequence).

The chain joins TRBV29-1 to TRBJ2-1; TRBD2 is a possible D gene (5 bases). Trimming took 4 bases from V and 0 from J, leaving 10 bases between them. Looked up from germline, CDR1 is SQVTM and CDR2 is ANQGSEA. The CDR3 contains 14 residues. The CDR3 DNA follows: TGCAGCGTTGTCGGCGGGTTCTCCTACAATGAGCAGTTCTTC. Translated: CSVVGGFSYNEQFF.

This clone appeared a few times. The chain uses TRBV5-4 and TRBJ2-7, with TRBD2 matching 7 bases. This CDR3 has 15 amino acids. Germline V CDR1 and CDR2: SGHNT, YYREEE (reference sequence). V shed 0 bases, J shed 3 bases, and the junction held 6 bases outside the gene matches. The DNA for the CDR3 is TGTGCCAGCAGCTTGGGGGGGAGGGCCGACTACGAGCAGTACGTC. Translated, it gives CASSLGGRADYEQYV.

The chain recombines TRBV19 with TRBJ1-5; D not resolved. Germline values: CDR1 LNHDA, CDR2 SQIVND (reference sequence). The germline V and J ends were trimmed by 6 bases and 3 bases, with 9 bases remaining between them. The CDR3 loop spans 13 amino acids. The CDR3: CASRLSPNQPQHF. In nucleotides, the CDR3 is TGTGCCAGTAGGCTCAGTCCCAATCAGCCCCAGCATTTT. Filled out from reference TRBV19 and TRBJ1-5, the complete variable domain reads DGGITQSPKYLFRKEGQNVTLSCEQNLNHDAMYWYRQDPGQGLRLIYYSQIVNDFQKGDIAEGYSVSREKKESFPLTVTSAQKNPTAFYLCASRLSPNQPQHFGDGTRLSIL.

CDR3 nucleotides: TGTGCCTGGAGTGTAGCGGGAGGTGCAGATACGCAGTATTTT. Its translation is CAWSVAGGADTQYF. The gene calls are TRBV30 and TRBJ2-3; 9 bases agree with TRBD2. Per the germline V gene, CDR1 is GTSNPN and CDR2 is SVGIG (reference sequence). The CDR3 is 14 residues long. V lost 0 bases, J lost 4 bases, and 2 bases stayed unmatched.

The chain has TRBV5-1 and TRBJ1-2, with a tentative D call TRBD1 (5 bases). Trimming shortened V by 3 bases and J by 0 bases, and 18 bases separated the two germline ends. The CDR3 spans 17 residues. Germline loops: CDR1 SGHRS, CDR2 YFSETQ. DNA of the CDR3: TGCGCCAGCAGCTCAGGGCAAACCGGCAGGCCTAACTATGGCTACACCTTC. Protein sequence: CASSSGQTGRPNYGYTF. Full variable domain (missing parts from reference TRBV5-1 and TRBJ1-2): KAGVTQTPRYLIKTRGQQVTLSCSPISGHRSVSWYQQTPGQGLQFLFEYFSETQRNKGNFPGRFSGRQFSNSRSEMNVSTLELGDSALYLCASSSGQTGRPNYGYTFGSGTRLTVV.

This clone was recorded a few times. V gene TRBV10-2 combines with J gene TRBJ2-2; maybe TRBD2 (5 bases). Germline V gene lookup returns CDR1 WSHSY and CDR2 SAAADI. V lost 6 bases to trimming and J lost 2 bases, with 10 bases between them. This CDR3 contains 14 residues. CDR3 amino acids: CASRGAANTGELFF. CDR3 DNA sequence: TGCGCCAGCAGGGGAGCGGCAAACACCGGGGAGCTGTTTTTT.

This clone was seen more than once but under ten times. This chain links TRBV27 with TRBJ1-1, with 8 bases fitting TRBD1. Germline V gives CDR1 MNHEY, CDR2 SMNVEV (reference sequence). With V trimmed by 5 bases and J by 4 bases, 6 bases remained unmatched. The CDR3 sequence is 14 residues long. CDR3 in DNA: TGTGCCAGCAGTCCTCAGGGGGCAGGCACTGAAGCTTTCTTT. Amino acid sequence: CASSPQGAGTEAFF.

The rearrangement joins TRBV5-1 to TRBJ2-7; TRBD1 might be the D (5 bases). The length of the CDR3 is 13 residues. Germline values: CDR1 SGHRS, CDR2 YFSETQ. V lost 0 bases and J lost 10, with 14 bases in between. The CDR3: CASSLAQGAQQYF. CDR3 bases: TGCGCCAGCAGCTTGGCCCAAGGGGCGCAACAGTACTTC.

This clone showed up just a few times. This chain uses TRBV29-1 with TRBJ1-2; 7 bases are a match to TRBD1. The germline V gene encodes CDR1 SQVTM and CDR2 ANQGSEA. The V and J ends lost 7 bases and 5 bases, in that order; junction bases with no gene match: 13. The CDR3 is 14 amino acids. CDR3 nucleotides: TGCAGCGCCACCCCCGGACAGGATCAATATGGCTACACCTTC. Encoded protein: CSATPGQDQYGYTF.

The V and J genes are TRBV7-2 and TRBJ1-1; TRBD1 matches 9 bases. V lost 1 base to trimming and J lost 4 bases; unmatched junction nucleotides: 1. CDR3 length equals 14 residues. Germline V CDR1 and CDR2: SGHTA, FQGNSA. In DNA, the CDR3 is TGTGCCAGCAGCTTAGGGACAGGGGTCACTGAAGCTTTCTTT. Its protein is CASSLGTGVTEAFF.

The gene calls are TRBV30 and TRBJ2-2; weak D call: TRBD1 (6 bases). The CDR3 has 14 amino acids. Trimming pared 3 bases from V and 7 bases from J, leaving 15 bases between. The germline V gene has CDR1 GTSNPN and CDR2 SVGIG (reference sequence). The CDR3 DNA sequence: TGTGCCTGGAGGCTGAACAGGGCAATCGGGGAGCTGTTTTTT. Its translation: CAWRLNRAIGELFF. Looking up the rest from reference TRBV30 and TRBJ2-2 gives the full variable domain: SQTIHQWPATLVQPVGSPLSLECTVEGTSNPNLYWYRQAAGRGLQLLFYSVGIGQISSEVPQNLSASRPQDRQFILSSKKLLLSDSGFYLCAWRLNRAIGELFFGEGSRLTVL.

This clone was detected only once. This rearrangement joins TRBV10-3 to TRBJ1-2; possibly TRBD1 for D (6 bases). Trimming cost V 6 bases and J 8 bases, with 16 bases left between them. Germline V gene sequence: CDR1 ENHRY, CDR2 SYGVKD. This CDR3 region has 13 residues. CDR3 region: CAISPQGLRGYTF. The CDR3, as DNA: TGTGCCATCAGCCCCCAGGGGTTGAGGGGCTACACCTTC.

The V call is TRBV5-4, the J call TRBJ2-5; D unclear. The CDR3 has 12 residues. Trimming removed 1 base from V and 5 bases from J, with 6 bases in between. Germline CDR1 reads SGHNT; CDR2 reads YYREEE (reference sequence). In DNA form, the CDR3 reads TGTGCCAGCAGCTTGAGAGTTGAGACCCAGTACTTC. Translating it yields CASSLRVETQYF.

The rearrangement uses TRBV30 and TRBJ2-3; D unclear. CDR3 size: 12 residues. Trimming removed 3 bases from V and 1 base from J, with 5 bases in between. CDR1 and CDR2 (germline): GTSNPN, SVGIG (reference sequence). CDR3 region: CAWRLGTDTQYF. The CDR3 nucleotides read TGTGCCTGGAGACTCGGCACAGATACGCAGTATTTT.

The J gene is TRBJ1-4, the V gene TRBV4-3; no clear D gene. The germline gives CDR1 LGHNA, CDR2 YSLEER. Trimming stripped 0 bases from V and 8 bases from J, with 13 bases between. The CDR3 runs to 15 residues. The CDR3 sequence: CASSQDRRDGEKLFF. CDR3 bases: TGCGCCAGCAGCCAAGATCGGAGGGATGGAGAAAAACTGTTTTTT.